One T cell receptor (beta chain) is described in this entry. Its antigen is unknown. This sample stems from a study of graft-versus-host responses after intestinal transplantation. About the research overall: Isolated intestinal, liver-intestinal, or multivisceral transplants were what recipients had. The recipients all started with anti-thymocyte globulin induction and then took tacrolimus and steroids for 3 to 4 years. General study points: The presence of high graft-versus-host to host-versus-graft clonal ratios in allografts characterized patients with graft-donor T cell macrochimerism. The recipient marrow held GvH clones, and some of them showed up first in ileum or blood.

Germline assignment: CDR1 MGHDK and CDR2 SYGVNS. V was cut by 1 base and J by 2 bases, with 11 bases left in between. The CDR3 runs to 15 residues. Libraries were prepared by immunoSEQ multiplex PCR; TCRdb keeps only in-frame clonotypes and omits some of them. The sample consists of about 12,000 clones, roughly 92% of them appearing once. The source material was PBMCs, sampled approximately 110 days after intestinal transplant. This chain connects TRBV25-1 to TRBJ1-1, with D uncertain. This TCR came from a human patient who received an intestinal transplant, so some T cells may come from the graft donor. The CDR3 protein is CASSEWLRGNTEAFF. The CDR3, as DNA: TGTGCCAGCAGTGAATGGTTAAGAGGAAACACTGAAGCTTTCTTT.